This entry features one T cell receptor (beta chain) sequence. This table comes from immunoSEQ multiplex PCR, and its TCRdb copy is limited to in-frame clones, with some not included. Among approximately 250,000 clones listed, 85% to 90% were seen once. The data were obtained in a study of blood T cell repertoires in COVID-19. Study-wide context: Cohort 3 donors were reported recovered after two negative PCRs, clearance, or symptom resolution.

CDR1 is MNHEY, CDR2 SVGEGT, per germline. Trimming pared 5 bases from V and 2 bases from J, leaving 10 bases between. The CDR3 extends over 15 amino acids. Sequencing was done on a sample of PBMCs or T cells enriched from blood (not recorded which). The J gene is TRBJ2-6, the V gene TRBV6-2 or TRBV6-3; D gene ambiguous. This clonotype was sampled from a woman aged 60-75 years in a cohort exposed to, infected with or recovered from COVID-19 (not recorded which). In DNA, the CDR3 is TGTGCCAGCAGTAAGGCGGAAGCTGGGGCCAACGTCCTGACTTTC. Translated, it gives CASSKAEAGANVLTF.